These 30 T cell receptor beta chains originate from one sample sequenced in a study of cytomegalovirus exposure and HLA in healthy donors. PCR involved 60 Vbeta and 13 Jbeta primers. Produced via immunoSEQ multiplex PCR; TCRdb's table is partial and in-frame only. There are around 92,000 clones in the sample; over 60% occur only once, and around 15% lies in the top ten. Sequenced input: PBMCs. These receptors were obtained from a man aged 55 to 69 in good health and CMV-seropositive.

The gene calls are TRBV4-3 and TRBJ2-1, with 12 bases aligning to TRBD1. The CDR3 is 14 residues long. The trim removed 4 bases at V and 6 bases at J, leaving 1 base unmatched. Germline-derived CDR1 and CDR2 are LGHNA and YSLEER. The CDR3 loop reads CASSRDRGRNEQFF. CDR3 sequence (DNA): TGCGCCAGCAGCCGGGACAGGGGGCGCAATGAGCAGTTCTTC.

This clone came up a few times. The chain employs TRBV5-1 and TRBJ1-2; unclear D gene. CDR1 and CDR2 (germline): SGHRS, YFSETQ. The CDR3 extends over 13 amino acids. Trimming pared 4 bases from V and 3 bases from J, leaving 10 bases between. The CDR3 DNA reads as TGCGCCAGCAGCGCCGGGTGGGACTATGGCTACACCTTC. Its translation: CASSAGWDYGYTF.

This clone occurred a few times. V is TRBV7-8 and J is TRBJ2-7, with TRBD1 matching over 7 bases. Germline assignment: CDR1 SGHVS and CDR2 FQNEAQ. CDR3 size: 13 residues. V was clipped by 10 bases and J by 0 bases; unmatched bases: 6. CDR3 sequence: CATTGQSSYEQYF. In nucleotides, the CDR3 is TGTGCCACCACGGGACAGAGCTCCTACGAGCAGTACTTC.

The chain carries TRBV7-2 and TRBJ1-1; D gene uncertain. CDR3 length equals 13 residues. Trimming removed 1 base at V and 3 bases at J, with 6 bases between. Germline lookup yields CDR1 SGHTA and CDR2 FQGNSA. The DNA for the CDR3 is TGTGCCAGCAGCTTAGTGGCGGACACTGAAGCTTTCTTT. Translated: CASSLVADTEAFF.

This clone occurred a few times. This sequence joins TRBV7-8 and TRBJ2-1, with 7 bases lining up with TRBD1. This CDR3 has 14 amino acids. The germline CDR1 and CDR2 sequences are SGHVS and FQNEAQ. The V and J ends lost 5 bases and 8 bases, in that order; junction bases with no gene match: 9. The CDR3 protein is CASSHGRGRDEQFF. The CDR3 bases are TGTGCCAGCAGCCACGGAAGGGGGCGGGATGAGCAGTTCTTC.

This rearrangement joins TRBV5-1 to TRBJ2-7; D is undetermined. The CDR3 runs to 13 residues. V was clipped by 5 bases and J by 7 bases, with 16 bases between them. Germline values: CDR1 SGHRS, CDR2 YFSETQ. The CDR3 sequence: CASRETNELEQYF. CDR3 DNA sequence: TGCGCCAGCAGGGAGACCAACGAACTGGAGCAGTACTTC.

A few counts support this clone. The CDR3 bases are TGTGCCAGTAGCCCCTGGGGGGGCGGTCGAGAAAAACTGTTTTTT. Translating it yields CASSPWGGGREKLFF. The V call is TRBV19, the J call TRBJ1-4, with TRBD1 as a possible D gene (6 bases). The ends were cut back, 6 bases at V and 8 bases at J, with 19 bases in the middle. CDR3 length equals 15 residues. CDR1 is LNHDA and CDR2 is SQIVND in the germline V gene (reference sequence).

V and J are TRBV9 and TRBJ2-7; 7 bases are a match to TRBD2. The CDR3 has 13 amino acids. V dropped 2 bases and J dropped 3; count of bases not matched to a gene: 2. Germline CDR1 and CDR2: SGDLS and YYNGEE. The CDR3: CASSVGGNYEQYF. CDR3 in DNA: TGTGCCAGCAGCGTGGGAGGGAACTACGAGCAGTACTTC.

The V call is TRBV11-2, the J call TRBJ2-3; 9 nucleotides match TRBD2. CDR1 is SGHAT, CDR2 FQNNGV, per germline. With 5 bases clipped from V and 1 base from J, the junction kept 7 bases outside the gene matches. The CDR3 is made up of 16 amino acids. CDR3 loop: CASSNLGTSRTDTQYF. The DNA of the CDR3 is TGTGCCAGCAGCAACCTCGGGACTAGCCGCACAGATACGCAGTATTTT. Using reference TRBV11-2 and TRBJ2-3 for the parts outside the CDR3, the full variable domain is EAGVAQSPRYKIIEKRQSVAFWCNPISGHATLYWYQQILGQGPKLLIQFQNNGVVDDSQLPKDRFSAERLKGVDSTLKIQPAKLEDSAVYLCASSNLGTSRTDTQYFGPGTRLTVL.

On this clone itself: A read error may produce the germline difference seen at one junction end. The chain links TRBV2 to TRBJ1-1; perhaps TRBD1 as D (5 bases). The CDR3 consists of 15 residues. Germline CDR1 is SNHLY and CDR2 is FYNNEI. The CDR3 DNA follows: TGTGCCAGCAGTGAATGGGAGGGGCTGAATACTGAAGCTTTCTTT. This sequence encodes CASSEWEGLNTEAFF.

The chain links TRBV4-3 to TRBJ2-5, with TRBD1 identical over 7 bases. Looked up from germline, CDR1 is LGHNA and CDR2 is YSLEER. CDR3 length equals 13 residues. J gave up 5 bases and V 4 bases, and 4 bases lay outside the gene matches. The chain's CDR3 is CASSPDRRETQYF. The CDR3, as DNA: TGCGCCAGCAGCCCGGACAGGAGGGAGACCCAGTACTTC.

This clone was seen just once. The chain combines TRBV9 with TRBJ2-3; weak D call: TRBD1 (5 bases). CDR1 and CDR2 (germline): SGDLS, YYNGEE. Trimming took off 0 bases at V and 0 bases at J, with 17 bases between the two ends. The CDR3 extends over 18 amino acids. The CDR3 loop is CASSVEGMGQVSTDTQYF. The DNA of the CDR3 is TGTGCCAGCAGCGTAGAGGGTATGGGGCAGGTTAGCACAGATACGCAGTATTTT. Drawing the rest from reference TRBV9 and TRBJ2-3, the complete variable domain is DSGVTQTPKHLITATGQRVTLRCSPRSGDLSVYWYQQSLDQGLQFLIQYYNGEERAKGNILERFSAQQFPDLHSELNLSSLELGDSALYFCASSVEGMGQVSTDTQYFGPGTRLTVL.

The rearrangement uses TRBV10-3 and TRBJ2-3; 7 bases are a match to TRBD2. The CDR3 runs 16 residues. V trimming: 6 bases; J trimming: 3 bases; junction bases outside the gene matches: 12. Germline loops: CDR1 ENHRY, CDR2 SYGVKD. The CDR3 nucleotides read TGTGCCATCAGCCAAGCGGGACTACCTAATACAGATACGCAGTATTTT. Translated: CAISQAGLPNTDTQYF.

This chain uses TRBV7-9 with TRBJ1-6, with D perhaps matching TRBD1 (5 bases). Germline lookup yields CDR1 SEHNR and CDR2 FQNEAQ (reference sequence). The germline V and J ends were trimmed by 3 bases and 10 bases, with 13 bases remaining between them. CDR3 length: 14 amino acids. CDR3 DNA sequence: TGTGCCAGCAGCTTGCAGGGCGTCCGATCACCCCTCCACTTT. This translates into CASSLQGVRSPLHF. The entire variable domain, with the rest obtained from reference TRBV7-9 and TRBJ1-6, is as follows: DTGVSQNPRHKITKRGQNVTFRCDPISEHNRLYWYRQTLGQGPEFLTYFQNEAQLEKSRLLSDRFSAERPKGSFSTLEIQRTEQGDSAMYLCASSLQGVRSPLHFGNGTRLTVT.

The chain employs TRBV9 and TRBJ2-6; D possibly corresponds to TRBD2 (7 bases). The CDR3 is 15 residues long. V was trimmed by 3 bases and J by 1 base, leaving 8 bases between them. Germline loops: CDR1 SGDLS, CDR2 YYNGEE. The CDR3 DNA reads as TGTGCCAGCAGCGAGGGGGGGTCTGGGGCCAACGTCCTGACTTTC. It specifies CASSEGGSGANVLTF.

V gene TRBV29-1 combines with J gene TRBJ1-2; D not resolved. CDR1 and CDR2 (germline): SQVTM, ANQGSEA. Trimming removed 6 bases from V and 7 bases from J, with 9 bases in between. The CDR3 is 10 residues long. The CDR3 DNA is TGCAGCGTCAGACTAGGTGGCTACACCTTC. The encoded protein is CSVRLGGYTF. Looking up the rest from reference TRBV29-1 and TRBJ1-2 gives the full variable domain: SAVISQKPSRDICQRGTSLTIQCQVDSQVTMMFWYRQQPGQSLTLIATANQGSEATYESGFVIDKFPISRPNLTFSTLTVSNMSPEDSSIYLCSVRLGGYTFGSGTRLTVV.

The CDR3 DNA reads TGTGCCAGCAGTGAAGCGCACTATGAGCAGTTCTTC. As protein: CASSEAHYEQFF. The V gene is TRBV2, the J gene TRBJ2-1; no clear D gene. The CDR3 is 12 amino acids. Germline V CDR1 and CDR2: SNHLY, FYNNEI. Trimming removed 0 bases from V and 8 bases from J, with 5 bases in between. The entire variable domain, with the rest obtained from reference TRBV2 and TRBJ2-1, is as follows: EPEVTQTPSHQVTQMGQEVILRCVPISNHLYFYWYRQILGQKVEFLVSFYNNEISEKSEIFDDQFSVERPDGSNFTLKIRSTKLEDSAMYFCASSEAHYEQFFGPGTRLTVL.

This clone was picked up one time. This chain links TRBV6-1 with TRBJ2-7, with TRBD1 matching over 9 bases. The CDR3 has 14 residues. J was trimmed by 3 bases and V by 5 bases; bases with no gene match: 5. The germline V gene has CDR1 MNHNS and CDR2 SASEGT. CDR3 residues: CASSIQGARYEQYF. CDR3 in DNA: TGTGCCAGCAGTATACAGGGGGCCCGCTACGAGCAGTACTTC.

The V gene is TRBV28, the J gene TRBJ2-5, with 9 bases that match TRBD2. Germline loops: CDR1 MDHEN, CDR2 SYDVKM. With V trimmed by 2 bases and J by 1 base, 5 bases remained unmatched. The CDR3 runs to 16 residues. The DNA of the CDR3 is TGTGCCAGCAGTTTACGACTAGCGGTGATCCAAGAGACCCAGTACTTC. It codes for CASSLRLAVIQETQYF.

V is TRBV5-1 and J is TRBJ2-7; weak D call: TRBD2 (6 bases). The CDR3 has 12 amino acids. Per germline, CDR1 SGHRS and CDR2 YFSETQ. Trimming took 9 bases from V and 0 from J, leaving 10 bases between them. The CDR3 loop reads CATRGSSYEQYF. The CDR3 coding sequence is TGCGCCACCCGGGGGAGCTCCTACGAGCAGTACTTC. Combining the CDR3 with reference TRBV5-1 and TRBJ2-7 gives the whole variable domain KAGVTQTPRYLIKTRGQQVTLSCSPISGHRSVSWYQQTPGQGLQFLFEYFSETQRNKGNFPGRFSGRQFSNSRSEMNVSTLELGDSALYLCATRGSSYEQYFGPGTRLTVT.

The chain employs TRBV7-2 and TRBJ2-2; D not resolved. The CDR3 length is 17 residues. CDR1 and CDR2 from the germline V gene are SGHTA and FQGNSA. Trimming removed 0 bases from V and 6 bases from J, with 17 bases in between. The CDR3 coding sequence is TGTGCCAGCAGCTTAGCCCAGGTATGGTCCCAGGCCGGGGAGCTGTTTTTT. It encodes CASSLAQVWSQAGELFF.

The V gene is TRBV9, the J gene TRBJ2-1, with 10 nucleotides matching TRBD1. The CDR3 loop spans 15 amino acids. CDR1 and CDR2 from the germline V gene are SGDLS and YYNGEE. J was trimmed by 2 bases and V by 4 bases; bases with no gene match: 3. As DNA, the CDR3 is TGTGCCAGCAGCCCGGGACAGGGGACCTACAATGAGCAGTTCTTC. It translates to CASSPGQGTYNEQFF.

V gene TRBV5-6 combines with J gene TRBJ2-3, with D perhaps matching TRBD2 (6 bases). Per germline, CDR1 SGHDT and CDR2 YYEEEE. The length of the CDR3 is 16 residues. V was shortened by 0 bases and J by 2 bases, with 13 bases between the two germline ends. The CDR3 bases are TGTGCCAGCAGCTTGGACGGCGGGGTTACCACAGATACGCAGTATTTT. Translated, it gives CASSLDGGVTTDTQYF. Full variable domain (outside the CDR3, taken from reference TRBV5-6 and TRBJ2-3): DAGVTQSPTHLIKTRGQQVTLRCSPKSGHDTVSWYQQALGQGPQFIFQYYEEEERQRGNFPDRFSGHQFPNYSSELNVNALLLGDSALYLCASSLDGGVTTDTQYFGPGTRLTVL.

The V and J genes are TRBV9 and TRBJ1-6; D remains unclear. The V end was cut by 0 bases, the J end by 10 bases, with 14 bases between. The CDR3 has 15 amino acids. Germline CDR1 and CDR2: SGDLS and YYNGEE. The chain's CDR3 is CASSVENRYGSPLHF. CDR3 DNA: TGTGCCAGCAGCGTAGAAAATCGTTACGGGTCACCCCTCCACTTT.

This clone was found once. The CDR3 loop is CASRTGTGATGELFF. CDR3 sequence (DNA): TGTGCCAGCAGAACCGGGACAGGGGCTACCGGGGAGCTGTTTTTT. The rearrangement uses TRBV7-6 and TRBJ2-2, with 10 positions matching TRBD1. V was clipped by 6 bases and J by 5 bases; unmatched bases: 6. Germline V CDR1 and CDR2: SGHVS, FNYEAQ. The CDR3 totals 15 residues.

This clone was seen a single time. The rearrangement joins TRBV28 to TRBJ1-2; TRBD1 is a possible D gene (6 bases). There are 13 residues in the CDR3. Trimming cost V 5 bases and J 8 bases, with 15 bases left between them. Germline-derived CDR1 and CDR2 are MDHEN and SYDVKM. The CDR3 is CASSQQGTIGYTF. The DNA for the CDR3 is TGTGCCAGCAGTCAACAGGGCACTATCGGCTACACCTTC.

A remark on this clone: Relative to the germline gene, one junction end is altered; a read error may explain this. The chain links TRBV7-9 to TRBJ1-2; D unclear. This CDR3 is built from 12 residues. The germline V gene encodes CDR1 SEHNR and CDR2 FQNEAQ (reference sequence). The CDR3 sequence: CSSSLKNYGYTF. CDR3 coding DNA: TGTTCCAGCAGCCTAAAAAACTATGGCTACACCTTC.

This sequence joins TRBV10-3 and TRBJ2-7; 11 bases fit TRBD2. Germline V gene data show CDR1 as ENHRY and CDR2 as SYGVKD. V trimming: 0 bases; J trimming: 0 bases; junction bases outside the gene matches: 4. This CDR3 is built from 17 residues. The CDR3 sequence: CAISESAGLADSYEQYF. The CDR3 DNA sequence: TGTGCCATCAGTGAGTCGGCGGGACTAGCGGACTCCTACGAGCAGTACTTC.

This chain links TRBV7-3 with TRBJ2-2; a possible D gene is TRBD1 (6 bases). The germline CDR1 and CDR2 sequences are SGHTA and FQGTGA. V was shortened by 3 bases and J by 0 bases, with 8 bases between the two germline ends. The CDR3 runs to 15 residues. CDR3 in DNA: TGTGCCAGCAGCTTCGGGACACCGAACACCGGGGAGCTGTTTTTT. This encodes CASSFGTPNTGELFF.

V and J are TRBV9 and TRBJ1-1; D is perhaps TRBD1 (5 bases). The germline CDR1 and CDR2 sequences are SGDLS and YYNGEE. V was shortened by 4 bases and J by 1 base, with 8 bases between the two germline ends. The CDR3 is 13 amino acids. CDR3 amino acids: CASSMTANTEAFF. The CDR3 DNA reads TGTGCCAGCAGCATGACAGCGAACACTGAAGCTTTCTTT.